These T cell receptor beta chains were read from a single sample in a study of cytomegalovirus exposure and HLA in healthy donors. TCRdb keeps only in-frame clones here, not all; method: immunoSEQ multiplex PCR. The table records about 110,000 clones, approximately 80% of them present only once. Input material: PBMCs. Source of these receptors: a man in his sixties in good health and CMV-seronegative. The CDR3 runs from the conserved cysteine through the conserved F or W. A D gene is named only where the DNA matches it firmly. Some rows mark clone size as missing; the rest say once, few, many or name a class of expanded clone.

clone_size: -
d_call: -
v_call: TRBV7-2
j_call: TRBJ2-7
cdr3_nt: TGTGCCAGCAGCTTAGAACTGGTCTACGAGCAGTACTTC
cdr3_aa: CASSLELVYEQYF

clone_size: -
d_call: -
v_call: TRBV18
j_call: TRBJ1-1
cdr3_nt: TGTGCCAGCTCACCACAGGCAGGGATGAACACTGAAGCTTTCTTT
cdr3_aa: CASSPQAGMNTEAFF

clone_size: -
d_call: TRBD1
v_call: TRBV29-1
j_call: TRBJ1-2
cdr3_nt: TGCAGCGTAAGAGGGACAGTTCACTACACCTTC
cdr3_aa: CSVRGTVHYTF

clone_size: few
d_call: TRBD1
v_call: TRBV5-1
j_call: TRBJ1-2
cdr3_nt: TGCGCCAGCAGCTTGGGGACAGGGGGATCCTATGGCTACACCTTC
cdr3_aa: CASSLGTGGSYGYTF

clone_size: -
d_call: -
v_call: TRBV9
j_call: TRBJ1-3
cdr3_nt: TGTGCCAGCAGCGCGGAACAGGGAGCGTGGAACACCATATATTTT
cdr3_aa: CASSAEQGAWNTIYF

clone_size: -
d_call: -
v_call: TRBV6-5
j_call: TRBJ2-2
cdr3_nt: TGTGCCAGCAGTCCCGGGACTACCGGGGAGCTGTTTTTT
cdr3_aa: CASSPGTTGELFF

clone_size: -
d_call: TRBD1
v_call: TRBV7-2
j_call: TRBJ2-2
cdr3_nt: TGTGCCAGCAGCTTATTAGGACAGGGGATCACCGGGGAGCTGTTTTTT
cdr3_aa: CASSLLGQGITGELFF

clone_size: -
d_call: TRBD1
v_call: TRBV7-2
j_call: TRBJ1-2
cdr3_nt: TGTGCCAGCAGCTTAGCCCCGGGACAGGAATATGGCTACACCTTC
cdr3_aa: CASSLAPGQEYGYTF

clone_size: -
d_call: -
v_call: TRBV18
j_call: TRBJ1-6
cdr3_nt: TGTGCCAGCTCACCACCGGCCTTGGGACAAGGGGGTAATTCACCCCTCCACTTT
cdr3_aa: CASSPPALGQGGNSPLHF

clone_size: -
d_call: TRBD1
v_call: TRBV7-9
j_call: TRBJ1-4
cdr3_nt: TGTGCCAGCAGCACCGGGACAGGGGGGAAAAAACTGTTTTTT
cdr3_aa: CASSTGTGGKKLFF

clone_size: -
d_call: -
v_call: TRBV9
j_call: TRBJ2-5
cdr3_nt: TGTGCCAGCAGCGTAGACGGTACCCTTGGGACCCAGTACTTC
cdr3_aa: CASSVDGTLGTQYF

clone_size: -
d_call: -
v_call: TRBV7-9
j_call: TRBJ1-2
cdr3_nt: TGTGCCAGCAGCTTCGGACAAGTCTATGGCTACACCTTC
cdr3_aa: CASSFGQVYGYTF

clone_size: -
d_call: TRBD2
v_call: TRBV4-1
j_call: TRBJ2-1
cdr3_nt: TGCGCCAGCAGCCAAGTTGGCGGGGGCTACAATGAGCAGTTCTTC
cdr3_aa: CASSQVGGGYNEQFF

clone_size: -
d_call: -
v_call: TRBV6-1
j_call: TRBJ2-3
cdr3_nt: TGTGCCAGCAGCGCAGTGGAGACCACAGATACGCAGTATTTT
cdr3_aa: CASSAVETTDTQYF

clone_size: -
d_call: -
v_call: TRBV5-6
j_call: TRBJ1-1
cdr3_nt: TGTGCCAGCAGGAAAGGGAGCGTTGGAGCTTTCTTT
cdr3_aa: CASRKGSVGAFF

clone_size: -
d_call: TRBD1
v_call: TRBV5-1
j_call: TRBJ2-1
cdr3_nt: TGCGCCAGCAGCTTGGAAGGACAGGGTAACAATGAGCAGTTCTTC
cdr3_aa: CASSLEGQGNNEQFF

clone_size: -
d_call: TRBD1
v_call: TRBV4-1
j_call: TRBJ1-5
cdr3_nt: TGCGCCAGCAGCCAAACCGGGACAGGGGGCGGGGGGCCCCAGCATTTT
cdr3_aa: CASSQTGTGGGGPQHF

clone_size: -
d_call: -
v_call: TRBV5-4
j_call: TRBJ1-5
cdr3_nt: TGTGCCAGCAGCCGAGACAATCAGCCCCAGCATTTT
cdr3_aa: CASSRDNQPQHF

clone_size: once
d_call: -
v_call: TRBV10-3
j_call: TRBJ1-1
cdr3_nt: TGTGCCATCAGTGAGTCGGGCCGGACTGAAGCTTTCTTT
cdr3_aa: CAISESGRTEAFF

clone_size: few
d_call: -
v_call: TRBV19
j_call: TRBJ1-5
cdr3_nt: TGTGCCAGTAGTATTATGAATCGGGGTGATCAGCCCCAGCATTTT
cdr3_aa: CASSIMNRGDQPQHF

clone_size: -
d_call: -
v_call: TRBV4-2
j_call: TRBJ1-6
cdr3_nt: TGTGCCAGCAGCCAATACACAGAGGGCAATTCACCCCTCCACTTT
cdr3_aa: CASSQYTEGNSPLHF

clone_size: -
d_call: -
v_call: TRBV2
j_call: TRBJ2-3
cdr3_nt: TGTGCCAGCAGTGGGACAGACCTGCAATTCACAGATACGCAGTATTTT
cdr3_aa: CASSGTDLQFTDTQYF

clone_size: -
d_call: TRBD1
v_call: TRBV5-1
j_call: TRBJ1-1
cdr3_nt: TGCGCCAGCAGCCGAATGGGACAGCTGAACACTGAAGCTTTCTTT
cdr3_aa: CASSRMGQLNTEAFF

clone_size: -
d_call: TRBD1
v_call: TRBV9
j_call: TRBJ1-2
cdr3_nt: TGTGCCAGCAGCGTGGGGACAGATAACTATGGCTACACCTTC
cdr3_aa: CASSVGTDNYGYTF

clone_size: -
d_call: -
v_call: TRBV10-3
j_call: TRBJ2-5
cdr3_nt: TGTGCCACCGAAGGTGGGCAGGGCGAGACCCAGTACTTC
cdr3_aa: CATEGGQGETQYF

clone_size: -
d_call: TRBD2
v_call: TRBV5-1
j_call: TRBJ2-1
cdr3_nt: TGCGCCAGCAGCTTGGCGGAGGGACTAGTAGCCGGAAATGAGCAGTTCTTC
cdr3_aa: CASSLAEGLVAGNEQFF

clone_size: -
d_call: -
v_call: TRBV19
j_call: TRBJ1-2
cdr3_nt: TGTGCCAGTACCCCTGGGGCCCGGACGACCTATGGCTACACCTTC
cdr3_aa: CASTPGARTTYGYTF

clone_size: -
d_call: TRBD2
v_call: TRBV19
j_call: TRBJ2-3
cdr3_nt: TGTGCCAGTAGTATCGCGGGGGGGACTTGGAATACGCAGTATTTT
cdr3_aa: CASSIAGGTWNTQYF

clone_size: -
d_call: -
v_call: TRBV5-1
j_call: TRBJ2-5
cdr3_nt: TGCGCCAGCAGCAGGCTGACAGGCCTTGCGGAGACCCAGTACTTC
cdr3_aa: CASSRLTGLAETQYF

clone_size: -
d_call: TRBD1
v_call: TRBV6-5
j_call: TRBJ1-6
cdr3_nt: TGTGCCAGCAGTTACTGGACAGGGAATTCACCCCTCCACTTT
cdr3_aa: CASSYWTGNSPLHF

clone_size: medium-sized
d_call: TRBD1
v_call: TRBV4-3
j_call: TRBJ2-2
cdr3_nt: TGCGCCAGCAGCCAAGAATCGGGACAGGGGAACACCGGGGAGCTGTTTTTT
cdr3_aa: CASSQESGQGNTGELFF

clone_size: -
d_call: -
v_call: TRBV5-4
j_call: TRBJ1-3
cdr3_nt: TGTGCCAGCAGCCGGGGGGGGCCATCTGGAAACACCATATATTTT
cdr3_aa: CASSRGGPSGNTIYF

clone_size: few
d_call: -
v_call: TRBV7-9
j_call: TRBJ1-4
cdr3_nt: TGTGCCAGCAGCTTAAGGGGAGAAAAACTGTTTTTT
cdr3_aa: CASSLRGEKLFF

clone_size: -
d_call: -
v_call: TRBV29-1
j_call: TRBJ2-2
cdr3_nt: TGCAGCGTCCAAAGGGGCGGGAACACCGGGGAGCTGTTTTTT
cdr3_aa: CSVQRGGNTGELFF

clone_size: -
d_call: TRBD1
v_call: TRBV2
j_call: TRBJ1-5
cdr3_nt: TGTGCCAGCAGTGCCCAGACAGGGAGAAATCAGCCCCAGCATTTT
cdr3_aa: CASSAQTGRNQPQHF

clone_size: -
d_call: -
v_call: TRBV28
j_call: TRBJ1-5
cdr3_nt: TGTGCCAGCAGCCTTCTGAGGGGGATTGCCGCTCAGCCCCAGCATTTT
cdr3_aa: CASSLLRGIAAQPQHF